This TCR beta chain was identified during a study of T cell clonotyping in hematopoietic cell transplantation. Looking at the study overall: Recipients' pretransplant samples followed cytoreduction.

Indicated time point: recipient sample about 28 days before transplant, after cytoreduction. Samples: about 28 days before transplant, then days 30, 100 and 180 after. The data were produced by immunoSEQ multiplex PCR, yet TCRdb's version contains in-frame clones alone and is incomplete. The sample holds approximately 11,000 clones, roughly 84% seen once. Trimming took 6 bases from V and 0 from J; bases not matched to a gene: 6. The germline gives CDR1 MNHEY, CDR2 SMNVEV (reference sequence). This CDR3 spans 16 amino acids. The TCR sequence derives from a woman between 45 and 65 years old with chronic myeloid leukemia. Some clones in this sample may be carry-over from other donors' samples. The gene calls are TRBV27 and TRBJ2-2; TRBD2 matches at 8 bases. Sequences were derived from peripheral blood mononuclear cells, sampled before stem cell transplant. CDR3 sequence: CASRLAGSANTGELFF. The CDR3 DNA follows: TGTGCCAGCAGATTAGCGGGGAGCGCGAACACCGGGGAGCTGTTTTTT.